These T cell receptor beta chains were read from a single sample in a study of response to subunit inactivated influenza vaccine. Using its own MiXCR run on the RT-PCR reads, TCRdb lists one record per CDR3 protein. Here the sample spans hundreds of thousands of distinct CDR3 sequences, under 20% being singletons. This material consisted of PBMCs from blood, taken about 5 days after vaccination. The source of these receptors is a man aged 45-65 years who received an inactivated influenza vaccine. Both conserved end residues are part of each CDR3. D genes are given only for firm matches. Size is stated for part of the rows, as once, few or many counts, or as a class when the clone is expanded.

V gene	clone size	D gene	CDR3 length	J gene	CDR3 protein	CDR3 DNA
TRBV7-2	few	-	16	TRBJ2-2	CASSIGTTGNTGELFF	TGTGCCAGCAGCATCGGGACAACCGGAAACACCGGGGAGCTGTTTTTT
TRBV7-9	-	-	16	TRBJ2-5	CASSLEGSGPSETQYF	TGTGCCAGCAGCTTAGAAGGTAGCGGACCGTCGGAGACCCAGTACTTC
TRBV7-2	few	TRBD1	15	TRBJ2-7	CASTHPGTETYEQYF	TGTGCCAGCACCCACCCCGGGACAGAAACCTACGAGCAGTACTTC
TRBV27	-	-	17	TRBJ2-2	CASSPPGLQGGTGELFF	TGTGCCAGCAGTCCCCCCGGACTCCAAGGTGGCACCGGGGAGCTGTTTTTT
TRBV6-2/TRBV6-3	-	TRBD2	17	TRBJ2-2	CASSSYRSGANTGELFF	TGTGCCAGCAGCAGTTACCGGAGCGGGGCGAACACCGGGGAGCTGTTTTTT
TRBV10-3	few	TRBD2	15	TRBJ2-3	CAIGRSGREPDTQYF	TGTGCCATCGGTAGAAGCGGGAGGGAACCAGATACGCAGTATTTT
TRBV7-2	-	-	14	TRBJ2-4	CASSPREAKNIQYF	TGTGCCAGCAGCCCCCGCGAGGCCAAAAACATTCAGTACTTC
TRBV12-3/TRBV12-4	many	TRBD2	15	TRBJ2-1	CASIPSGGSRNEQFF	TGTGCCAGCATCCCCAGCGGGGGGTCCCGCAATGAGCAGTTCTTC
TRBV5-1	-	-	14	TRBJ1-4	CASSLQYRDEKLFF	TGCGCCAGCAGCTTGCAATACCGGGATGAAAAACTGTTTTTT
TRBV29-1	-	TRBD1	14	TRBJ2-7	CSVEAGDRLYEQYF	TGCAGCGTTGAAGCCGGGGACAGGTTGTACGAGCAGTACTTC
TRBV18	many	-	11	TRBJ2-5	CASSPGETQYF	TGTGCCAGCAGTCCCGGGGAGACCCAGTACTTC
TRBV7-2	-	-	13	TRBJ1-6	CASSFGQRRDLHF	TGTGCCAGCAGCTTTGGACAGAGACGTGACCTCCACTTT
TRBV4-3	many	-	14	TRBJ2-1	CASSQDGPYNEQFF	TGCGCCAGCAGCCAAGATGGGCCATACAATGAGCAGTTCTTC
TRBV10-3	-	-	14	TRBJ1-2	CAISESAENYGYTF	TGTGCCATCAGTGAGTCGGCGGAGAACTATGGCTACACCTTC
TRBV18	few	-	15	TRBJ1-6	CASSPPGGRNSPLHF	TGTGCCAGCTCACCACCCGGGGGGCGTAATTCACCCCTCCACTTT
TRBV29-1	few	-	13	TRBJ1-1	CSVEQRMGTEAFF	TGCAGCGTTGAGCAAAGGATGGGGACTGAAGCTTTCTTT